This T cell receptor (beta chain) was sequenced for a study of PD-1 blockade in classical Hodgkin lymphoma. Overall study context: Every 2 weeks, patients had 3 mg/kg nivolumab intravenously.

TCRdb's table, derived via immunoSEQ multiplex PCR, lists solely in-frame clones and lacks some. Among about 38,000 clones, about three quarters were seen once, and the ten largest hold 9.8%. The study, taken as a whole, reports: Patients excluded were those beginning nivolumab under 1 year after ASCT. Whereas CD4+ TCR diversity had risen significantly by C4D1, CD8+ TCR diversity had not. It was reported that newly diagnosed patients had less baseline TCR diversity than healthy donors.

Time point noted: cycle 4 day 1 (C4D1), after more than 5 weeks of nivolumab. Following autologous stem cell transplantation, relapse occurred in every patient, and exposure to brentuximab vedotin varied. By share of the sample, this clone is medium-sized. Its antigen is unidentified. This sample comprised peripheral blood mononuclear cells (PBMCs), obtained before the fourth cycle of nivolumab. The TCR was taken from a human donor with classical Hodgkin lymphoma.

The CDR3 reads CASSMSRNTGELFF. CDR3 in DNA: TGTGCCAGTAGTATGAGCAGGAACACCGGGGAGCTGTTTTTT. The rearrangement joins TRBV19 to TRBJ2-2, with D unresolved. Trimming removed 3 bases from V and 1 base from J, with 6 bases in between. The CDR3 is made up of 14 amino acids. The germline gives CDR1 LNHDA, CDR2 SQIVND (reference sequence).